This is a list of T cell receptor beta chains from one sample in a study of breast tumors, draining lymph nodes, adjacent tissues. TCRdb re-derived calls from the multiplex PCR reads in MiXCR, one entry per CDR3 protein. This sample has about 180,000 distinct CDR3 sequences, with 30% to 35% found just once. Sequenced sample: axillary lymph node tissue. All receptors derive from a female donor with breast cancer. Some clones in this sample may be carry-over from other donors' samples. Each CDR3 is given with its conserved first and last residue. A D gene is named only where the DNA matches it firmly. Clone size, where shown, is once, few, many, or a class for clones that have expanded.

V,D,size,J,length,CDR3,DNA
TRBV6-6,-,many,TRBJ1-2,14,CASSPERTMRGYTF,TGTGCCAGCAGTCCCGAGAGGACTATGAGGGGCTACACCTTC
TRBV4-1,-,many,TRBJ1-2,15,CASSQGSGGDYGYTF,TGCGCCAGCAGCCAAGGTAGCGGTGGGGACTATGGCTACACCTTC
TRBV2,-,many,TRBJ1-3,15,CASSDAGYTGNTIYF,TGTGCCAGCAGTGATGCGGGGTATACTGGAAACACCATATATTTT
TRBV7-3,-,-,TRBJ2-5,18,CANPNRDGRPPNIQTQYF,TGTGCCAACCCTAACAGGGACGGCCGCCCACCAAACATACAGACCCAGTACTTC
TRBV11-2,-,many,TRBJ2-7,15,CASSPALGPAYEQYF,TGTGCCAGCAGCCCAGCCTTAGGCCCAGCCTACGAGCAGTACTTC
TRBV27,-,-,TRBJ2-1,13,CASSLTPYNEQFF,TGTGCCAGCAGCTTAACTCCTTACAATGAGCAGTTCTTC
TRBV5-1,-,many,TRBJ1-6,17,CASSPRDGSSYNSPLHF,TGCGCCAGCAGCCCACGGGACGGGAGCTCCTATAATTCACCCCTCCACTTT
TRBV28,TRBD1,few,TRBJ2-7,14,CASTGQGENYEQYF,TGTGCCAGCACCGGACAGGGAGAAAACTACGAGCAGTACTTC
TRBV19,-,many,TRBJ1-5,13,CATEGWSNQPQHF,TGTGCCACCGAAGGGTGGAGCAATCAGCCCCAGCATTTT
TRBV12-3/TRBV12-4,-,-,TRBJ1-1,12,CASGIGRTEAFF,TGTGCCAGCGGCATAGGGAGGACTGAAGCTTTCTTT
TRBV27,TRBD1,-,TRBJ1-1,14,CASSLRDRRTEAFF,TGTGCCAGCAGTTTACGGGACAGGAGGACTGAAGCTTTCTTT
TRBV7-9,-,many,TRBJ1-4,13,CASSSGPNEKLFF,TGTGCCAGCAGTTCGGGCCCTAATGAAAAACTGTTTTTT
TRBV5-1,-,many,TRBJ2-3,14,CASSPRVRTDTQYF,TGCGCCAGCAGCCCCCGGGTCCGGACAGATACGCAGTATTTT
TRBV19,-,many,TRBJ2-1,15,CASTSRTGAPVEQFF,TGTGCCAGTACTTCTAGGACGGGGGCCCCCGTTGAGCAGTTCTTC
TRBV7-2,TRBD1,once,TRBJ2-1,13,CASSKDRDYEQFF,TGTGCCAGCAGCAAGGACAGGGATTATGAGCAGTTCTTC
TRBV27,TRBD2,-,TRBJ2-1,14,CASSWGLAANEQFF,TGTGCCAGCAGTTGGGGACTAGCGGCCAATGAGCAGTTCTTC
TRBV20-1,TRBD1,many,TRBJ1-5,17,CSASRVGVRGHNQPQHF,TGCAGTGCGAGCCGGGTCGGGGTCAGGGGGCACAATCAGCCCCAGCATTTT
TRBV20-1,TRBD2,many,TRBJ2-7,15,CSANPGSGRVYEQYF,TGCAGTGCCAACCCCGGTAGCGGGAGGGTCTACGAGCAGTACTTC
TRBV29-1,-,-,TRBJ1-2,15,CSGLSNWDSLYGYTF,TGCAGCGGACTTTCCAACTGGGATAGTCTCTATGGCTACACCTTC
TRBV7-2,-,-,TRBJ2-5,13,CASMGLVQGTQYF,TGTGCCAGCATGGGGTTAGTCCAAGGGACCCAGTACTTC
TRBV20-1,TRBD2,-,TRBJ2-2,16,CSARRLAGGTTGELSF,TGCAGTGCTAGAAGACTAGCGGGAGGAACCACCGGGGAGCTGTCTTTT
TRBV29-1,-,once,TRBJ2-1,14,CSGAGSAVLGEQFF,TGCAGCGGAGCAGGCTCCGCTGTCCTTGGTGAGCAGTTCTTC
TRBV11-3,-,many,TRBJ1-4,15,CASSPAAYQNEKLFF,TGTGCCAGCAGCCCTGCGGCCTACCAAAATGAAAAACTGTTTTTT
TRBV19,TRBD2,many,TRBJ2-1,16,CASSIGPSGRYNEQFF,TGTGCCAGTAGTATAGGCCCCAGCGGGAGGTATAATGAGCAGTTCTTC
TRBV5-4,-,few,TRBJ1-1,13,CASSLVLGTEAFF,TGTGCCAGCAGCTTGGTTCTGGGGACTGAAGCTTTCTTT
TRBV6-1,TRBD1,-,TRBJ1-4,18,CASSWTPGQGGTNEKLFF,TGTGCCAGCAGTTGGACTCCGGGACAGGGAGGAACTAATGAAAAACTGTTTTTT
TRBV28,TRBD2,many,TRBJ2-1,13,CASKRLAGNEQFF,TGTGCCAGCAAACGGCTAGCGGGGAATGAGCAGTTCTTC
TRBV4-1,-,many,TRBJ2-1,16,CASRDPSGPSYNEQFF,TGCGCCAGCAGGGACCCGTCGGGTCCATCCTACAATGAGCAGTTCTTC
TRBV10-3,-,many,TRBJ1-2,15,CAISVSGLANYGYTF,TGTGCCATCAGTGTATCAGGCCTAGCTAACTATGGCTACACCTTC
TRBV7-9,-,many,TRBJ2-1,17,CASSLDHRVLRDNEQFF,TGTGCCAGCAGCTTAGATCACAGGGTACTGCGTGACAATGAGCAGTTCTTC
TRBV29-1,-,medium-sized,TRBJ2-7,13,CSAAGHSAYEQYF,TGCAGCGCCGCGGGGCATAGCGCCTACGAGCAGTACTTC
TRBV5-6,TRBD2,many,TRBJ2-3,18,CASSLGAGGFPTGDTQYF,TGTGCCAGCAGCTTAGGTGCGGGGGGCTTTCCGACTGGAGATACGCAGTATTTT
TRBV5-8,-,few,TRBJ1-2,14,CASSLVHSNYGCTF,TGTGCCAGCAGCTTGGTGCACTCTAACTATGGCTGCACCTTC
TRBV6-1,TRBD2,-,TRBJ2-3,17,CASRPSGSGRVTDTQYF,TGTGCCAGCAGGCCCAGCGGGAGCGGGAGGGTCACAGATACGCAGTATTTT
TRBV9,-,-,TRBJ2-5,15,CASSQETSPLETQYF,TGTGCCAGCAGCCAAGAGACTAGTCCTCTGGAGACCCAGTACTTC
TRBV29-1,-,many,TRBJ2-5,13,CSVDRRRQETQYF,TGCAGCGTTGACCGACGGAGGCAAGAGACCCAGTACTTC
TRBV7-9,TRBD2,many,TRBJ2-5,17,CASTTPGLAGGRETQYF,TGTGCCAGCACTACCCCGGGACTAGCGGGGGGTAGGGAGACCCAGTACTTC
TRBV7-9,TRBD2,many,TRBJ2-1,15,CASRPLTAGDNEQFF,TGTGCCAGCAGACCATTAACAGCGGGAGACAATGAGCAGTTCTTC
TRBV5-6,-,many,TRBJ1-2,14,CASSNRAPIDGYTF,TGTGCCAGCAGTAACAGGGCCCCAATTGATGGCTACACCTTC
TRBV29-1,TRBD2,-,TRBJ2-1,13,CSVEVAGGDEQFF,TGCAGCGTTGAAGTAGCGGGGGGCGATGAGCAGTTCTTC
TRBV7-2,-,-,TRBJ2-5,14,CASSLADDPETQYF,TGTGCCAGCAGCTTAGCGGACGACCCAGAGACCCAGTACTTC
TRBV7-9,-,many,TRBJ2-1,12,CASSPDTGEQFF,TGTGCCAGCAGCCCTGACACCGGCGAGCAGTTCTTC
TRBV12-3/TRBV12-4,TRBD1,many,TRBJ1-5,13,CATGAGQDSAQHF,TGTGCCACGGGGGCGGGACAGGACTCTGCCCAGCATTTT
TRBV20-1,-,many,TRBJ2-3,15,CSARDLGKSTDTQYF,TGCAGTGCTAGAGATCTAGGGAAAAGCACAGATACGCAGTATTTT
TRBV20-1,-,-,TRBJ2-2,11,CSARPSGELFF,TGCAGTGCTAGACCCTCCGGGGAGCTGTTTTTT
TRBV7-2,-,many,TRBJ1-2,14,CASSLTGRDGGYTF,TGTGCCAGCAGCTTGACAGGAAGGGATGGAGGCTACACCTTC
TRBV10-1,-,-,TRBJ1-2,13,CASSTGRGVGYTF,TGCGCCAGCAGCACCGGACGAGGGGTCGGCTACACCTTC
TRBV11-2,-,many,TRBJ2-2,16,CASSLGLSSFTGELFF,TGTGCCAGCAGCTTAGGTCTCAGCTCTTTCACCGGGGAGCTGTTTTTT
TRBV27,TRBD1,-,TRBJ2-7,14,CASSSGQEKYEQYF,TGTGCCAGCAGTAGCGGACAGGAGAAATACGAGCAGTACTTC
TRBV30,TRBD1,-,TRBJ2-1,17,CAWMGQGASMSYNEQFF,TGTGCCTGGATGGGACAGGGGGCAAGTATGTCCTACAATGAGCAGTTCTTC
TRBV18,-,many,TRBJ1-6,14,CASSLGHNNSPLHF,TGTGCCAGCTCCCTGGGACATAATAATTCACCCCTCCACTTT